The entry below gives a single T cell receptor (beta chain) sequence along with its context. Antigen specificity is unknown. These data come from a study of T cells expressing NK-cell markers. General study points: Roughly 1.0-8% of CD8+ T cells in about six donors belonged to dominant NKG2C+ clonotypes. Whether expanded NKG2C-expressing T cell clones recognize HCMV is unknown.

From germline, CDR1 is SGDLS and CDR2 YYNGEE. The CDR3 has 17 amino acids. Generation of TCR beta cDNA was performed by 5'RACE template switching incorporating UMIs. Reprocessing the 5' RACE reads, TCRdb reports a single entry for every CDR3 protein and omits DNA. Recorded for this sample: approximately 550,000 distinct CDR3 sequences. The receptor comes from a man in his late teens or twenties in good health. Sequencing input: blood T cells: a sorted CD56 or NKG2C T cell subset, CD4+ or CD8+ T cells, or bulk PBMC T cells (not recorded which). The J gene is TRBJ2-2, the V gene TRBV9; absent DNA, TCRdb's TRBD1 call cannot be checked. The chain's CDR3 is CASSVAPDREATGELFF.